Shown below are 14 T cell receptor beta chains from a single sample sequenced in a study of response to subunit inactivated influenza vaccine. TCRdb called the RT-PCR reads again in MiXCR, with one record for every CDR3 protein. Among around 300,000 distinct CDR3 sequences listed, around 22% were seen once. This specimen consisted of PBMCs from blood, obtained around 22 months after vaccination. These receptors were collected from a man between 50 and 70 years old who received an inactivated influenza vaccine.

This clonotype was seen only a few times. The V gene is TRBV5-1, the J gene TRBJ1-2; D not certain. The V gene lost 4 bases and the J gene lost 2 bases, with 12 bases spanning the gap. Germline CDR1 SGHRS, CDR2 YFSETQ. The CDR3 has 14 residues. The CDR3 loop reads CASSPDGSNYGYTF. The CDR3 DNA reads TGCGCCAGCAGCCCCGACGGGTCGAACTATGGCTACACCTTC.

Only a few counts were recorded for this clonotype. This chain joins TRBV29-1 and TRBJ2-7; perhaps TRBD2 as D (6 bases). V dropped 5 bases and J dropped 7 bases, with 18 bases sitting between them. CDR1 and CDR2 (germline): SQVTM, ANQGSEA. The CDR3 extends over 13 amino acids. The CDR3 is CSVKGGNKGEQYF. CDR3 bases: TGCAGCGTTAAAGGCGGGAATAAGGGTGAGCAGTACTTC.

V gene TRBV29-1 combines with J gene TRBJ1-1; 8 bases line up with TRBD1. The germline CDR1 and CDR2 sequences are SQVTM and ANQGSEA. The CDR3 is made up of 12 amino acids. Here the CDR3 reads CSTGQGNTEAFF. CDR3 DNA: TGCAGTACCGGACAGGGGAACACTGAAGCTTTCTTT.

This clonotype has more than one count but fewer than ten. The chain combines TRBV29-1 with TRBJ2-1; weak D call: TRBD2 (5 bases). V lost 3 bases to trimming and J lost 10 bases, with 16 bases between them. There are 13 residues in the CDR3. CDR1 and CDR2 (germline): SQVTM, ANQGSEA. The CDR3 DNA sequence: TGCAGCGTTGATTCACGCGGGTCGGGAGAGCAGTTCTTC. Translated: CSVDSRGSGEQFF.

The table lists this clonotype with a few counts. The rearrangement joins TRBV20-1 to TRBJ2-3; TRBD2 matches at 9 bases. This CDR3 has 14 amino acids. The germline CDR1 and CDR2 sequences are DFQATT and SNEGSKA (reference sequence). V shed 5 bases, J shed 1 base, and the junction held 4 bases outside the gene matches. For the CDR3, the DNA is TGCAGTGCTCAGTTAGCGGGGGGCACAGATACGCAGTATTTT. Translating it yields CSAQLAGGTDTQYF.

This clonotype appeared a few times. This sequence joins TRBV9 and TRBJ1-5; weak D call: TRBD1 (6 bases). The CDR3 is 15 residues long. Trimming left V 1 base short and J 0 bases short, with 8 bases between. The germline CDR1 and CDR2 sequences are SGDLS and YYNGEE. CDR3 sequence: CASSVLQGSNQPQHF. The CDR3 nucleotides read TGTGCCAGCAGCGTACTACAGGGTAGCAATCAGCCCCAGCATTTT.

The CDR3 DNA reads TGTGCCAGCAGCTTAGTTATGGGGCTCACCTACCAAGAGACCCAGTACTTC. This codes for CASSLVMGLTYQETQYF. The chain is built from TRBV7-2 and TRBJ2-5, with D possibly matching TRBD1 (5 bases). Germline loops: CDR1 SGHTA, CDR2 FQGNSA. Trimming stripped 1 base from V and 0 bases from J, with 15 bases between. The CDR3 spans 17 residues. Together with reference TRBV7-2 and TRBJ2-5, the CDR3 gives the full variable domain: GAGVSQSPSNKVTEKGKDVELRCDPISGHTALYWYRQSLGQGLEFLIYFQGNSAPDKSGLPSDRFSAERTGGSVSTLTIQRTQQEDSAVYLCASSLVMGLTYQETQYFGPGTRLLVL.

The V and J genes are TRBV7-2 and TRBJ1-1, with 9 bases matching TRBD1. The CDR3 length is 13 residues. Germline V lookup: CDR1 SGHTA, CDR2 FQGNSA. V lost 4 bases to trimming and J lost 7 bases; unmatched junction nucleotides: 4. The CDR3 DNA reads TGTGCCAGCAGCTATGGACAGGGGATTGAAGCTTTCTTT. Translation: CASSYGQGIEAFF.

The sample holds many counts of this clonotype. This sequence joins TRBV5-1 and TRBJ2-3; D not certain. The germline V and J ends were trimmed by 2 bases and 4 bases, with 8 bases remaining between them. CDR3 length equals 13 residues. Germline-derived CDR1 and CDR2 are SGHRS and YFSETQ. The CDR3 DNA follows: TGCGCCAGCAGCTTTACCGGAGCAGATACGCAGTATTTT. It translates to CASSFTGADTQYF. The variable domain in full, with the rest retrieved from reference TRBV5-1 and TRBJ2-3, is KAGVTQTPRYLIKTRGQQVTLSCSPISGHRSVSWYQQTPGQGLQFLFEYFSETQRNKGNFPGRFSGRQFSNSRSEMNVSTLELGDSALYLCASSFTGADTQYFGPGTRLTVL.

This chain uses TRBV12-3 or TRBV12-4 with TRBJ2-5, with 10 bases lining up with TRBD2. The CDR3 runs to 15 residues. J was trimmed by 5 bases and V by 6 bases; bases with no gene match: 9. DNA of the CDR3: TGTGCCAGCAGCCGCGGACTAGCGGCCGGGGAGACCCAGTACTTC. Its translation: CASSRGLAAGETQYF.

This clonotype has more than one count but fewer than ten. This chain connects TRBV4-3 to TRBJ2-7, with TRBD1 matching over 9 bases. CDR1 and CDR2 from the germline V gene are LGHNA and YSLEER. The CDR3 is 15 residues long. The J segment lost 2 bases and the V segment lost 1 base, leaving 3 bases of the junction unmatched. CDR3 amino acids: CASSQGTGVTYEQYF. CDR3 DNA sequence: TGCGCCAGCAGCCAAGGGACAGGGGTTACCTACGAGCAGTACTTC.

This clonotype has more than one count but fewer than ten. The V and J genes are TRBV29-1 and TRBJ1-1; D unclear. The CDR3 is 12 amino acids. The germline V gene has CDR1 SQVTM and CDR2 ANQGSEA. The V gene lost 3 bases and the J gene lost 1 base, with 6 bases spanning the gap. CDR3 nucleotides: TGCAGCGTTGACTCAGGGAACACTGAAGCTTTCTTT. Its protein is CSVDSGNTEAFF. Full variable domain (remainder filled in from reference TRBV29-1 and TRBJ1-1): SAVISQKPSRDICQRGTSLTIQCQVDSQVTMMFWYRQQPGQSLTLIATANQGSEATYESGFVIDKFPISRPNLTFSTLTVSNMSPEDSSIYLCSVDSGNTEAFFGQGTRLTVV.

This clonotype was recorded many times. The chain recombines TRBV12-3 or TRBV12-4 with TRBJ1-4; D possibly corresponds to TRBD1 (5 bases). The V end lost 7 bases, the J end lost 7 bases, and 13 bases lay between the germline ends. The CDR3 has 13 amino acids. Here the CDR3 DNA reads TGTGCCAGCATCCGGACCGGGGGTGAAAAACTGTTTTTT. Its translation: CASIRTGGEKLFF.

DNA of the CDR3: TGCGCCAGCAGCCAAGATTCGGGACAGGGGAGGACTGAAGCTTTCTTT. Amino acid sequence: CASSQDSGQGRTEAFF. The chain has TRBV4-3 and TRBJ1-1; TRBD1 aligns across 10 bases. J lost 5 bases, V lost 0 bases, and 6 bases had no gene match. The germline V gene encodes CDR1 LGHNA and CDR2 YSLEER. The CDR3 has 16 amino acids.